One sample yielded the 18 T cell receptor beta chains listed below, sequenced in a study of T cells in Graves' hyperthyroidism and ophthalmopathy. Researchers amplified the TCR beta CDR3 regions from RNA transcripts. Initially, a first-round RT-PCR of the TCR CDR3 employed the HTBI primer set. Using its own MiXCR run on the multiplex PCR reads, TCRdb lists one record per CDR3 protein. The sample consists of about 600,000 distinct CDR3 sequences, 16% of them appearing once. Sequencing was performed on blood. These receptors were taken from a woman aged 40 to 50 with Graves' ophthalmopathy.

The genes are TRBV4-1 and TRBJ1-1; 8 bases fit TRBD1. CDR1 and CDR2 from the germline V gene are MGHRA and YSYEKL. There are 17 residues in the CDR3. V lost 1 base and J lost 4; bases outside the gene matches: 11. CDR3 loop: CASSQVIRTGKSTEAFF. DNA of the CDR3: TGCGCCAGCAGCCAAGTTATTCGGACAGGGAAAAGCACTGAAGCTTTCTTT.

Regarding this clonotype: This could be a read error, since a much larger clone is one nucleotide away. Because it lacks the conserved phenylalanine or tryptophan at the end, this CDR3 is likely a read error. The V and J genes are TRBV5-1 and TRBJ2-7; D is unresolved. Germline CDR1 reads SGHRS; CDR2 reads YFSETQ. With 0 bases removed from V and 6 bases from J, the gap between germline ends came to 10 bases. This CDR3 comprises 13 residues. CDR3: CASSLVSLGEQYL. CDR3 nucleotides: TGCGCCAGCAGCTTGGTTAGTCTGGGCGAGCAGTACCTC.

Remarks on this clonotype: One end of the junction does not line up with germline, which may come from a read error. The genes are TRBV5-1 and TRBJ1-1, with D unresolved. CDR3 length: 15 residues. Germline V gene sequence: CDR1 SGHRS, CDR2 YFSETQ. CDR3 bases: TGTGCCAGTAGTTCCTTGCGACAAATCCGCACTGAAGCTTTCTTT. Translated, it gives CASSSLRQIRTEAFF. Together with reference TRBV5-1 and TRBJ1-1, the CDR3 gives the full variable domain: KAGVTQTPRYLIKTRGQQVTLSCSPISGHRSVSWYQQTPGQGLQFLFEYFSETQRNKGNFPGRFSGRQFSNSRSEMNVSTLELGDSALYLCASSSLRQIRTEAFFGQGTRLTVV.

This clonotype has only a few counts. This rearrangement joins TRBV3-1 to TRBJ2-5; D is ambiguous. V lost 0 bases and J lost 6, with 5 bases in between. The V gene's germline CDR1 is LGHDT and CDR2 YNNKEL (reference sequence). This CDR3 has 12 residues. CDR3 protein: CASSQESKTQYF. CDR3 DNA sequence: TGTGCCAGCAGCCAAGAGTCAAAGACCCAGTACTTC.

This chain joins TRBV6-1 and TRBJ1-1; TRBD1 matches at 7 bases. V dropped 6 bases and J dropped 6; count of bases not matched to a gene: 16. This CDR3 has 16 amino acids. Germline V gene sequence: CDR1 MNHNS, CDR2 SASEGT. This CDR3 is CASRVTTETGSSEAFF. The CDR3 coding sequence is TGTGCCAGCAGAGTAACAACCGAGACAGGGTCTTCTGAAGCTTTCTTT.

This clonotype has only a few counts. The CDR3 DNA sequence: TGTGCCTGGACCCGGGACAGAAGAGAGCAGTACTTC. Amino acid sequence: CAWTRDRREQYF. The chain carries TRBV30 and TRBJ2-7, with 7 bases identical to TRBD1. V shed 4 bases, J shed 7 bases, and the junction held 7 bases outside the gene matches. Germline V gene data show CDR1 as GTSNPN and CDR2 as SVGIG (reference sequence). The CDR3 length is 12 residues.

Comment on this clonotype: A read error is possible here, since a much larger clone lies one base away. The chain links TRBV2 to TRBJ2-5, with 8 bases aligning to TRBD1. This CDR3 spans 13 amino acids. The V gene end was trimmed by 6 bases and the J gene end by 7 bases; junction bases not matched to a gene: 7. Germline V gene lookup returns CDR1 SNHLY and CDR2 FYNNEI. CDR3 in amino acids: CASRRQGKGTQYF. The CDR3 DNA follows: TGTGCCAGCAGGAGACAGGGGAAGGGGACCCAGTACTTC.

This clonotype turned up a few times. V gene TRBV5-1 combines with J gene TRBJ2-5; D is ambiguous. Trimming shortened V by 8 bases and J by 0 bases, and 5 bases separated the two germline ends. Germline loops: CDR1 SGHRS, CDR2 YFSETQ. The CDR3 spans 11 residues. Here the CDR3 DNA reads TGCGCCAGTACTTACCAAGAGACCCAGTACTTC. Its translation: CASTYQETQYF.

This clonotype came up many times. The chain combines TRBV3-1 with TRBJ2-2; D is tentatively TRBD1 or TRBD2 (5 bases each). Trimming cost V 4 bases and J 0 bases, with 9 bases left between them. Per the germline V gene, CDR1 is LGHDT and CDR2 is YNNKEL (reference sequence). The CDR3 runs to 15 residues. CDR3 sequence reads: CASSPRGSNTGELFF. The CDR3 coding sequence is TGTGCCAGCAGCCCACGGGGCTCGAACACCGGGGAGCTGTTTTTT.

This clonotype has at least ten counts. This chain links TRBV2 with TRBJ2-2, with 8 bases that match TRBD1. The germline gives CDR1 SNHLY, CDR2 FYNNEI. With V trimmed by 7 bases and J by 0 bases, 4 bases remained unmatched. The CDR3 has 15 amino acids. In nucleotides, the CDR3 is TGTGCCAGCAAGATACAGGGGGCGAACACCGGGGAGCTGTTTTTT. Its translation is CASKIQGANTGELFF.

The chain recombines TRBV2 with TRBJ2-5; TRBD1 agrees at 7 bases. CDR3 size: 14 residues. Germline V CDR1 and CDR2: SNHLY, FYNNEI. V dropped 6 bases and J dropped 0; count of bases not matched to a gene: 4. The CDR3 loop reads CASRMDRYQETQYF. The CDR3 DNA reads TGTGCCAGCAGGATGGACAGGTACCAAGAGACCCAGTACTTC.

This clonotype was picked up a small number of times. V usage is TRBV19 and J usage is TRBJ2-2, with a possible D match to TRBD2 (5 bases). This CDR3 is 16 amino acids long. Germline CDR1 is LNHDA and CDR2 is SQIVND (reference sequence). V was trimmed by 3 bases and J by 1 base, leaving 12 bases between them. CDR3 bases: TGTGCCAGTAGTATTTCTACCGGGGTGAACACCGGGGAGCTGTTTTTT. Encoded protein: CASSISTGVNTGELFF.

This clonotype was detected only a few times. The chain joins TRBV30 to TRBJ2-1, with 12 bases matching TRBD2. Germline V gives CDR1 GTSNPN, CDR2 SVGIG (reference sequence). The J segment lost 6 bases and the V segment lost 8 bases, leaving 8 bases of the junction unmatched. The length of the CDR3 is 14 residues. The CDR3 loop reads CAGTGTSGFNEQFF. The CDR3 region has the DNA TGTGCCGGGACGGGGACTAGCGGGTTCAATGAGCAGTTCTTC.

The rearrangement links TRBV9 to TRBJ1-1; no definite D call. The germline V and J ends were trimmed by 0 bases and 10 bases, with 16 bases remaining between them. CDR1 and CDR2 from the germline V gene are SGDLS and YYNGEE. The CDR3 is made up of 14 amino acids. Here the CDR3 reads CASSVVPGEVGAFF. In DNA, the CDR3 is TGTGCCAGCAGCGTAGTTCCGGGTGAGGTAGGAGCTTTCTTT.

V is TRBV15 and J is TRBJ2-3; 8 nucleotides agree with TRBD1. Germline V CDR1 and CDR2: LNHNV, YYDKDF (reference sequence). V lost 0 bases to trimming and J lost 8 bases; unmatched junction nucleotides: 4. This CDR3 spans 14 amino acids. CDR3 bases: TGTGCCACCAGCAGAGATACAGGGGGTCGTACGCAGTATTTT. This encodes CATSRDTGGRTQYF.

The chain employs TRBV18 and TRBJ1-1; D is uncertain. Trimming took off 0 bases at V and 10 bases at J, with 18 bases between the two ends. This CDR3 contains 15 residues. CDR1 is KGHSH and CDR2 is LQKENI in the germline V gene. CDR3 region: CASSPPGVEPLGAFF. DNA for the CDR3: TGTGCCAGCTCACCACCAGGCGTCGAACCGCTTGGAGCTTTCTTT.

This rearrangement joins TRBV20-1 to TRBJ1-2; a possible D gene is TRBD1 (5 bases). V dropped 2 bases and J dropped 4 bases, with 11 bases sitting between them. The CDR3 sequence is 13 residues long. CDR1 and CDR2 from the germline V gene are DFQATT and SNEGSKA (reference sequence). The CDR3 nucleotides read TGCAGTGCTAGAAGTGGGACGGCCTATGGCTACACCTTC. Residues: CSARSGTAYGYTF.

This clonotype was counted between two and nine times. This chain links TRBV10-1 with TRBJ2-3; TRBD2 is a possible D gene (6 bases). The CDR3 is 14 residues long. CDR1 WNHNN and CDR2 SYGVQD come from the germline V gene (reference sequence). Trimming shortened V by 6 bases and J by 4 bases, and 14 bases separated the two germline ends. CDR3 protein: CASRLGLLSDTQYF. Here the CDR3 DNA reads TGCGCCAGCAGATTGGGACTTCTATCAGATACGCAGTATTTT.